The clone carrying this T cell receptor (beta chain) showed up just a few times. Its matching antigen is unknown. TCRdb ran MiXCR on the reads and lists one entry per CDR3 protein. The table records under 350,000 distinct CDR3 sequences, 8% to 9.5% of them present only once. These data come from a study of T cell repertoires in cytomegalovirus infection. Overall study: Indications came from public TCR beta signatures; they pointed to CMV infection and to a matching HLA type. General observations from the study: Frequencies of public TCR beta families were cumulated, and this identified carriers of CMV plus the relevant HLA. HLA-C-restricted CMV clonotypes gave the most frequent clonotype in two of eight donors.

CDR1 and CDR2 (germline): LNHDA, SQIVND (reference sequence). V gave up 3 bases and J gave up 4 bases, with 7 bases separating them. This CDR3 spans 13 amino acids. The chain is built from TRBV19 and TRBJ2-4, with D unclear. Sequenced sample: PBMCs. This TCR came from a human donor in good health (CMV status not recorded). Some clones in this sample may be carry-over from other donors' samples. The CDR3 nucleotides read TGTGCCAGTAGTATTACGGAAAAAAACATTCAGTACTTC. Amino acids: CASSITEKNIQYF.